This T cell receptor beta chain is from a study of T cell repertoires in cytomegalovirus infection. Looking at the study overall: CMV epitopes used comprised recently identified HLA-C-restricted ones and well-studied HLA-B-restricted ones. Based on public TCR beta signatures, there were indications of CMV infection and of a matching HLA type.

Trimming cost V 5 bases and J 8 bases; bases outside gene matches: 6. CDR3 length: 14 residues. CDR1 is LNHNV and CDR2 is YYDKDF in the germline V gene (reference sequence). Study results and caveats: HLA-C-restricted CMV clonotypes gave the most frequent clonotype in two of eight donors. Cumulative public TCR beta family frequency identified carriers of CMV plus the relevant HLA.

This clonotype has just a few counts. Its antigen is not identified. TCRdb re-called the reads through MiXCR, storing one row per CDR3 protein. The repertoire holds around 78,000 distinct CDR3 sequences, with approximately 24% as singletons. V is TRBV15 and J is TRBJ1-2, with 12 bases aligning to TRBD1. This sample comprised CD8+ T cells from cultured PBMCs, obtained from culture after CMV antigen stimulation. The sequence was obtained from a human donor in good health (CMV status not recorded). Some clones in this sample may be carry-over from other donors' samples. The CDR3 sequence is CATSWDRGPGGYTF. The CDR3 nucleotides read TGTGCCACCAGCTGGGACAGGGGGCCTGGAGGCTACACCTTC.